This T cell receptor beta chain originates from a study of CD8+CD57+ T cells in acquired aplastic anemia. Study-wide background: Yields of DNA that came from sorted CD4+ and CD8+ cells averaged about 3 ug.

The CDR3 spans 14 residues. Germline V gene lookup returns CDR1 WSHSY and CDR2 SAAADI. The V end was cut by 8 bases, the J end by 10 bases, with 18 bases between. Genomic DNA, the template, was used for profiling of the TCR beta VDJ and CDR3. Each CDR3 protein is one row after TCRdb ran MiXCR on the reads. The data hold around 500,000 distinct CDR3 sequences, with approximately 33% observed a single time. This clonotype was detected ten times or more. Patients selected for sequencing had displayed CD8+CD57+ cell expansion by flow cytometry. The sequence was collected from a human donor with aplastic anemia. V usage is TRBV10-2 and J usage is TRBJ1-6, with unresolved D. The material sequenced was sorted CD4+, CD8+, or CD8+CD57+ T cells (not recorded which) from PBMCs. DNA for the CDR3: TGCGCCAGCCGAGGGCCCACAGATGAATCACCCCTCCACTTT. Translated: CASRGPTDESPLHF.